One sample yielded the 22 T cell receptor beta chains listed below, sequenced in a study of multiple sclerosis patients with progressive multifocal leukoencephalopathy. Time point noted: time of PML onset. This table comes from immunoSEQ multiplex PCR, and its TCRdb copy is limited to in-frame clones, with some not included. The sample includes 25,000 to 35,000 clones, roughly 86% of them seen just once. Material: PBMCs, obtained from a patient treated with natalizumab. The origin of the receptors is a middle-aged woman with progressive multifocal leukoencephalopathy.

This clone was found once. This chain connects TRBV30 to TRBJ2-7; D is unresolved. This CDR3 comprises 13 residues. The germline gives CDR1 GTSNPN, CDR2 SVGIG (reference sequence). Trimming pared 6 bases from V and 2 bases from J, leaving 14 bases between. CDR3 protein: CACTPGSPYEQYF. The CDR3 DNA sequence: TGTGCCTGCACCCCGGGCAGCCCCTACGAGCAGTACTTC.

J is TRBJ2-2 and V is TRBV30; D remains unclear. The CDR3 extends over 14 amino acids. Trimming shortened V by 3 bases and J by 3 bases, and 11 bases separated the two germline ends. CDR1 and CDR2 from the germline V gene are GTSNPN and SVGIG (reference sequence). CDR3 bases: TGTGCCTGGAGAGAATCGCGCGACACCGGGGAGCTGTTTTTT. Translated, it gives CAWRESRDTGELFF.

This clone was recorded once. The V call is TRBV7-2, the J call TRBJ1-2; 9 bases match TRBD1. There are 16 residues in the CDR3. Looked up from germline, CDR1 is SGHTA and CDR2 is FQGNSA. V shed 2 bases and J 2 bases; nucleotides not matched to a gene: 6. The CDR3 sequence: CASSLQPGTGNYGYTF. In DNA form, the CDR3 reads TGTGCCAGCAGCTTACAACCCGGGACAGGGAACTATGGCTACACCTTC.

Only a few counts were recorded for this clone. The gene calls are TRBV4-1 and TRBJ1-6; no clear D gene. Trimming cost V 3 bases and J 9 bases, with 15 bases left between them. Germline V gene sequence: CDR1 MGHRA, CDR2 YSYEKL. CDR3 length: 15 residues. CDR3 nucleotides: TGCGCCAGCAGCCAGACGGCCCTCTTGGGTTCACCCCTCCACTTT. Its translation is CASSQTALLGSPLHF.

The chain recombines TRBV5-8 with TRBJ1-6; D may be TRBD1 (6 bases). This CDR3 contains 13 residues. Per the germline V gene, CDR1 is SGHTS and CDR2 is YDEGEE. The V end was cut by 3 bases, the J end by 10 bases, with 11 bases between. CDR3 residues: CASSSTGRSPLHF. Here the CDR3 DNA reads TGTGCCAGCAGCTCAACAGGGAGATCACCCCTCCACTTT.

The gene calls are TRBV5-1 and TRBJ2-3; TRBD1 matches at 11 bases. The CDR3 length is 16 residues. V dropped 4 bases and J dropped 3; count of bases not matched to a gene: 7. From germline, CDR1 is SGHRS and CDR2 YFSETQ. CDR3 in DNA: TGCGCCAGCAGCCCTGGGACAGGGGGTACGACAGATACGCAGTATTTT. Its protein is CASSPGTGGTTDTQYF.

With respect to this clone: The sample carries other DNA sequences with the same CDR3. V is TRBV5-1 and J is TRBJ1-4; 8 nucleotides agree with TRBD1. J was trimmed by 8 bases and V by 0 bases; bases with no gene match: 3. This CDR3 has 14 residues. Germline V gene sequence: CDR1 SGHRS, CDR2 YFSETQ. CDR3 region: CASSLGQGNEKLFF. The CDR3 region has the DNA TGCGCCAGCAGCTTGGGACAGGGGAACGAAAAACTGTTTTTT.

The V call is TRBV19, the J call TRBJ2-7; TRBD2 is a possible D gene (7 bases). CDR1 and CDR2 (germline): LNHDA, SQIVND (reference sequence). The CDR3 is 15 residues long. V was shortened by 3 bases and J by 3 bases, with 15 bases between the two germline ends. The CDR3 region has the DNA TGTGCCAGTAGTATGGGGGGGCTCCTGGTCTACGAGCAGTACTTC. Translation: CASSMGGLLVYEQYF.

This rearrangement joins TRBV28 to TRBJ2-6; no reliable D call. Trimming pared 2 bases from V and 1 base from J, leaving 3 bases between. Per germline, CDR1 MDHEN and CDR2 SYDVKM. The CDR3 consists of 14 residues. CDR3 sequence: CASSLMSGANVLTF. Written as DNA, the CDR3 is TGTGCCAGCAGTTTAATGTCTGGGGCCAACGTCCTGACTTTC.

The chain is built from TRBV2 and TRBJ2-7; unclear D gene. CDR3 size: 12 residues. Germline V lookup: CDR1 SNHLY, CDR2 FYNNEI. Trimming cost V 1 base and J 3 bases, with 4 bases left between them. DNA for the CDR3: TGTGCCAGCAGTGAAGACCACTACGAGCAGTACTTC. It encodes CASSEDHYEQYF.

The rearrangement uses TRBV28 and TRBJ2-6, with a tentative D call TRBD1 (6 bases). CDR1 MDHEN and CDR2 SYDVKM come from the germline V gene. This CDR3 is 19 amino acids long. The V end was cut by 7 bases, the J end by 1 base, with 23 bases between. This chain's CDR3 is CASKVVGAASGSGANVLTF. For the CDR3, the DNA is TGTGCCAGCAAGGTAGTGGGGGCTGCGTCGGGGTCTGGGGCCAACGTCCTGACTTTC.

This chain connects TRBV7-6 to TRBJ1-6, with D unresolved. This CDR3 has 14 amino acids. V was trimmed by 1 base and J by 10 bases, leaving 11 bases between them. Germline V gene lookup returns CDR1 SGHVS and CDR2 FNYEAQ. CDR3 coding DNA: TGTGCCAGCAGCTTAGGGGCATTAGGGTCACCCCTCCACTTT. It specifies CASSLGALGSPLHF.

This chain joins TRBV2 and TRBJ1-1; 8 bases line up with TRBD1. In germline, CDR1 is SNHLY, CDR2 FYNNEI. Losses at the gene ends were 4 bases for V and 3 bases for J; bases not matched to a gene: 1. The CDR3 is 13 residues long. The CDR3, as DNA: TGTGCCAGCAGTGGACAGGGGTACACTGAAGCTTTCTTT. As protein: CASSGQGYTEAFF.

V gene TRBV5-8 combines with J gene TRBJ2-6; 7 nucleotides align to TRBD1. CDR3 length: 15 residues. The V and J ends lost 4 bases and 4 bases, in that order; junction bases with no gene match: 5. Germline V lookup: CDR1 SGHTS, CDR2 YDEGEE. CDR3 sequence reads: CASSLTGTGANVLTF. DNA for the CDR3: TGTGCCAGCAGCCTGACAGGGACCGGGGCCAACGTCCTGACTTTC.

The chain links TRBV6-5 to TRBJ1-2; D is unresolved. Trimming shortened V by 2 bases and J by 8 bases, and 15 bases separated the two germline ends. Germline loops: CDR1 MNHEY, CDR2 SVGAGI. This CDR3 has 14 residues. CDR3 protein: CASSYRAPSDGYTF. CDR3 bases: TGTGCCAGCAGTTACCGGGCCCCCAGCGACGGCTACACCTTC.

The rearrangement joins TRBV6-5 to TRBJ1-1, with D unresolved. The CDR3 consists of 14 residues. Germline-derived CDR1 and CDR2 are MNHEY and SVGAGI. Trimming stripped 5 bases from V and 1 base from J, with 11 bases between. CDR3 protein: CASSEGGENTEAFF. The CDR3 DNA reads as TGTGCCAGCAGTGAAGGAGGAGAGAACACTGAAGCTTTCTTT.

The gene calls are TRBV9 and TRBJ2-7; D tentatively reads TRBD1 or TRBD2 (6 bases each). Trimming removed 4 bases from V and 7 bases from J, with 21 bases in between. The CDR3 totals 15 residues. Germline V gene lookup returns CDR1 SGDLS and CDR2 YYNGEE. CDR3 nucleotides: TGTGCCAGCAGCCCCCAGAATCCGGGGGCGAAGGAGCAGTACTTC. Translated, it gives CASSPQNPGAKEQYF. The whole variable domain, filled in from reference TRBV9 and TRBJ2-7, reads DSGVTQTPKHLITATGQRVTLRCSPRSGDLSVYWYQQSLDQGLQFLIQYYNGEERAKGNILERFSAQQFPDLHSELNLSSLELGDSALYFCASSPQNPGAKEQYFGPGTRLTVT.

CDR3: CASSPRQGERNTIYF. The CDR3 bases are TGTGCCAGCTCACCGAGGCAGGGGGAAAGAAACACCATATATTTT. The chain carries TRBV18 and TRBJ1-3; 7 bases map to TRBD1. This CDR3 comprises 15 residues. The germline V gene encodes CDR1 KGHSH and CDR2 LQKENI. After removal of 3 bases from V and 5 bases from J, the junction contained 7 bases not matched to a gene.

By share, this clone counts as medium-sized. CDR3 in amino acids: CASSPGTGVYGYTF. The CDR3 DNA reads as TGTGCCAGCAGCCCCGGGACAGGGGTCTATGGCTACACCTTC. The chain joins TRBV7-9 to TRBJ1-2; 10 bases are a match to TRBD1. Germline V gene sequence: CDR1 SEHNR, CDR2 FQNEAQ (reference sequence). The J segment lost 4 bases and the V segment lost 5 bases, leaving 4 bases of the junction unmatched. The CDR3 has 14 residues.

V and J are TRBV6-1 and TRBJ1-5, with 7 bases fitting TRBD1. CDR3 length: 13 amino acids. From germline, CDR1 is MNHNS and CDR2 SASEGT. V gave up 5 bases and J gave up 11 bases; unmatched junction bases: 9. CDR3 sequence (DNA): TGTGCCAGCAGTTTAACGACAGGGTCGACCCAGCATTTT. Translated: CASSLTTGSTQHF.

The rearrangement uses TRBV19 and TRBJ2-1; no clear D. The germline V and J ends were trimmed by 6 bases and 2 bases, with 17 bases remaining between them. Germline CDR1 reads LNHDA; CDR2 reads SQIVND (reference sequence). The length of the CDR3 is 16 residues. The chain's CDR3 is CASSYSSPITYNEQFF. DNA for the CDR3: TGTGCCAGTAGCTACTCTTCTCCTATTACCTACAATGAGCAGTTCTTC.

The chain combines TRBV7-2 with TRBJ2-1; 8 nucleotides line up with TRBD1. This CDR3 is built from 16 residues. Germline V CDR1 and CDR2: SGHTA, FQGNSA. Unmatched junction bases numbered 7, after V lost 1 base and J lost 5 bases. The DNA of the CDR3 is TGTGCCAGCAGCTTAGGGTTCAGGGGGCGGGACAATGAGCAGTTCTTC. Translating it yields CASSLGFRGRDNEQFF.